A single sample is the source of the 16 T cell receptor beta chains below, sequenced in a study of shared clonotypes between healthy human individuals. Profiled with immunoSEQ multiplex PCR; TCRdb holds only in-frame clones, not every one. The top ten clones hold approximately 1.5% of a sample with about 1 million clones, 65% to 75% of them seen once. The sample taken for sequencing was memory CD4+ T cells sorted from blood. Subset reported: CD45RA-negative fraction. These receptors all come from a man younger than 35 in good health.

This sequence joins TRBV11-2 and TRBJ1-4; D is perhaps TRBD1 (5 bases). Germline values: CDR1 SGHAT, CDR2 FQNNGV. This CDR3 has 14 amino acids. The germline V and J ends were trimmed by 5 bases and 4 bases, with 11 bases remaining between them. This chain's CDR3 is CASSPRQSNEKLFF. The CDR3 bases are TGTGCCAGCAGCCCGCGACAGAGTAATGAAAAACTGTTTTTT.

This chain connects TRBV19 to TRBJ1-4; D perhaps matches TRBD1 (6 bases). The CDR3 is 15 amino acids. CDR1 and CDR2 (germline): LNHDA, SQIVND (reference sequence). V was clipped by 6 bases and J by 7 bases, with 18 bases between them. CDR3 nucleotides: TGTGCCAGTAGCCCCACAGGGATAGACCGTGAAAAACTGTTTTTT. It specifies CASSPTGIDREKLFF. Full variable domain (remainder filled in from reference TRBV19 and TRBJ1-4): DGGITQSPKYLFRKEGQNVTLSCEQNLNHDAMYWYRQDPGQGLRLIYYSQIVNDFQKGDIAEGYSVSREKKESFPLTVTSAQKNPTAFYLCASSPTGIDREKLFFGSGTQLSVL.

There are a few counts of this clone. This rearrangement joins TRBV28 to TRBJ1-2; D unclear. The CDR3 totals 13 residues. The germline V gene encodes CDR1 MDHEN and CDR2 SYDVKM. V was cut by 3 bases and J by 8 bases, with 13 bases left in between. This CDR3 reads CASSFRAARGYTF. The CDR3 nucleotides are TGTGCCAGCAGTTTTAGGGCCGCGAGGGGCTACACCTTC.

About this clone: At one end, the junction sequence differs from germline, possibly due to a read error. The chain employs TRBV11-2 and TRBJ2-7, with 8 bases lining up with TRBD2. CDR1 and CDR2 (germline): SGHAT, FQNNGV. This CDR3 spans 12 amino acids. CDR3 region: CASSLDGIAGRF. The CDR3 nucleotides read TGTGCCAGCAGCTTAGATGGGATAGCGGGGCGCTTC.

The CDR3 region is CASSFTGTSGNTIYF. As DNA, the CDR3 is TGTGCCAGTAGTTTCACAGGGACCTCTGGAAACACCATATATTTT. V usage is TRBV19 and J usage is TRBJ1-3, with a weak D call TRBD1 (6 bases). Germline lookup yields CDR1 LNHDA and CDR2 SQIVND (reference sequence). With 5 bases removed from V and 0 bases from J, the gap between germline ends came to 11 bases. The CDR3 runs to 15 residues.

The sample holds a few counts of this clone. V and J are TRBV5-1 and TRBJ1-1; D perhaps matches TRBD1 (6 bases). The CDR3 totals 16 residues. CDR1 and CDR2 from the germline V gene are SGHRS and YFSETQ. V dropped 4 bases and J dropped 0 bases, with 16 bases sitting between them. The DNA for the CDR3 is TGCGCCAGCAGCCCGAGGTGGACAGTCTTGAACACTGAAGCTTTCTTT. Translating it yields CASSPRWTVLNTEAFF. Together with reference TRBV5-1 and TRBJ1-1, the CDR3 gives the full variable domain: KAGVTQTPRYLIKTRGQQVTLSCSPISGHRSVSWYQQTPGQGLQFLFEYFSETQRNKGNFPGRFSGRQFSNSRSEMNVSTLELGDSALYLCASSPRWTVLNTEAFFGQGTRLTVV.

The chain employs TRBV25-1 and TRBJ2-7; D call uncertain. Germline lookup yields CDR1 MGHDK and CDR2 SYGVNS. The germline V and J ends were trimmed by 3 bases and 3 bases, with 12 bases remaining between them. The CDR3 has 14 amino acids. The DNA of the CDR3 is TGTGCCAGCAGTGATGACGAAAAGATCTACGAGCAGTACTTC. This encodes CASSDDEKIYEQYF.

The chain combines TRBV29-1 with TRBJ1-1; 12 nucleotides match TRBD1. The CDR3 length is 13 residues. The germline gives CDR1 SQVTM, CDR2 ANQGSEA. The CDR3 here is CNAGTGGRTEAFF. Written as DNA, the CDR3 is TGCAATGCCGGGACAGGGGGCAGAACTGAAGCTTTCTTT.

The chain couples TRBV9 to TRBJ2-6; 8 nucleotides line up with TRBD2. The V gene's germline CDR1 is SGDLS and CDR2 YYNGEE. This CDR3 has 19 amino acids. The V segment lost 0 bases and the J segment 0 bases; nucleotides outside the gene matches: 8. The CDR3, as DNA: TGTGCCAGCAGCGTAGCTACGGGAGGGGGTCACTCTGGGGCCAACGTCCTGACTTTC. Amino acids: CASSVATGGGHSGANVLTF.

The chain carries TRBV11-3 and TRBJ2-1; 9 bases fit TRBD1. The CDR3 runs to 15 residues. V lost 3 bases to trimming and J lost 4 bases; unmatched junction nucleotides: 4. Per the germline V gene, CDR1 is SGHNT and CDR2 is YENEEA. CDR3 loop: CASSFRGQGYNEQFF. For the CDR3, the DNA is TGTGCCAGCAGCTTTAGAGGACAGGGGTACAATGAGCAGTTCTTC.

The V call is TRBV6-5, the J call TRBJ1-2; 10 bases are a match to TRBD1. The V and J ends lost 7 bases and 8 bases, in that order; junction bases with no gene match: 1. CDR3 length: 11 amino acids. The germline V gene encodes CDR1 MNHEY and CDR2 SVGAGI. The CDR3 region is CASTGQGGYTF. In DNA form, the CDR3 reads TGTGCCAGCACGGGACAGGGGGGCTACACCTTC.

With respect to this clone: Other DNA sequences in the sample encode the same CDR3. The V gene is TRBV5-1, the J gene TRBJ2-7; TRBD1 aligns across 8 bases. V lost 6 bases and J lost 3; bases outside the gene matches: 2. CDR3 length equals 12 residues. Per the germline V gene, CDR1 is SGHRS and CDR2 is YFSETQ. The CDR3 spells CASIGQGYEQYF. CDR3 DNA: TGCGCCAGCATAGGACAGGGCTACGAGCAGTACTTC.

The chain recombines TRBV29-1 with TRBJ1-1; D is uncertain. The V end was cut by 5 bases, the J end by 1 base, with 8 bases between. From germline, CDR1 is SQVTM and CDR2 ANQGSEA. The CDR3 runs to 12 residues. Here the CDR3 reads CSVSQTNTEAFF. The CDR3 coding sequence is TGCAGCGTTTCACAGACGAACACTGAAGCTTTCTTT. Using reference TRBV29-1 and TRBJ1-1 for the parts outside the CDR3, the full variable domain is SAVISQKPSRDICQRGTSLTIQCQVDSQVTMMFWYRQQPGQSLTLIATANQGSEATYESGFVIDKFPISRPNLTFSTLTVSNMSPEDSSIYLCSVSQTNTEAFFGQGTRLTVV.

The V call is TRBV19, the J call TRBJ1-1; D is undetermined. The CDR3 has 14 amino acids. Looked up from germline, CDR1 is LNHDA and CDR2 is SQIVND (reference sequence). Trimming took off 4 bases at V and 0 bases at J, with 9 bases between the two ends. Written as DNA, the CDR3 is TGTGCCAGTAGTACTCGGGGTTTGAACACTGAAGCTTTCTTT. Its translation is CASSTRGLNTEAFF.

This sequence joins TRBV28 and TRBJ1-4, with D tentatively TRBD1 (5 bases). The CDR3 contains 14 residues. The germline V gene has CDR1 MDHEN and CDR2 SYDVKM. The ends were cut back, 8 bases at V and 6 bases at J, with 16 bases in the middle. The CDR3 DNA sequence: TGTGCCAGCGGGGGAGGAGCCGTCGATGAAAAACTGTTTTTT. Translating gives CASGGGAVDEKLFF. Drawing the rest from reference TRBV28 and TRBJ1-4, the complete variable domain is DVKVTQSSRYLVKRTGEKVFLECVQDMDHENMFWYRQDPGLGLRLIYFSYDVKMKEKGDIPEGYSVSREKKERFSLILESASTNQTSMYLCASGGGAVDEKLFFGSGTQLSVL.

V is TRBV28 and J is TRBJ2-1, with TRBD1 matching 9 bases. V was pared by 8 bases and J by 7 bases, with 3 bases of the junction left unmatched. Germline V lookup: CDR1 MDHEN, CDR2 SYDVKM. The CDR3 is 12 residues long. CDR3 protein: CASRDRANEQFF. The CDR3 DNA sequence: TGTGCCAGCCGGGACAGGGCAAATGAGCAGTTCTTC.